Below are 9 T cell receptor beta chains sequenced from a single sample in a study of blood T cells in healthy people across ages. With a J-beta primer mix and a sample-barcoded 5' primer, a second PCR ran 7 to 11 cycles. TCRdb re-analysed the 5' RACE reads in MiXCR, keeping a single row per CDR3 protein. The sample consists of about 2 million distinct CDR3 sequences, 40% to 55% of them appearing once. Sample: blood. Receptors were obtained from a woman aged 40 to 55 in good health.

J is TRBJ2-7 and V is TRBV9, with D perhaps TRBD2 (6 bases). Trimming took off 0 bases at V and 3 bases at J, with 10 bases between the two ends. The germline V gene has CDR1 SGDLS and CDR2 YYNGEE. CDR3 length equals 14 residues. The CDR3 protein is CASSVDLANYEQYF. The CDR3 region has the DNA TGTGCCAGCAGCGTAGACCTAGCGAACTACGAGCAGTACTTC.

This chain uses TRBV9 with TRBJ2-1; 11 nucleotides agree with TRBD2. CDR1 is SGDLS and CDR2 is YYNGEE in the germline V gene. V trimming: 2 bases; J trimming: 7 bases; junction bases outside the gene matches: 2. The CDR3 extends over 14 amino acids. The CDR3 reads CASSVTSGANEQFF. DNA for the CDR3: TGTGCCAGCAGCGTGACTAGCGGGGCAAATGAGCAGTTCTTC. Combining the CDR3 with reference TRBV9 and TRBJ2-1 gives the whole variable domain DSGVTQTPKHLITATGQRVTLRCSPRSGDLSVYWYQQSLDQGLQFLIQYYNGEERAKGNILERFSAQQFPDLHSELNLSSLELGDSALYFCASSVTSGANEQFFGPGTRLTVL.

This clonotype appeared a few times. CDR3: CASSPLRNGEQFF. The CDR3 nucleotides read TGCGCCAGCAGCCCCCTTAGAAATGGTGAGCAGTTCTTC. The chain links TRBV5-1 to TRBJ2-1; D is unresolved. The CDR3 totals 13 residues. Trimming pared 4 bases from V and 9 bases from J, leaving 14 bases between. The germline gives CDR1 SGHRS, CDR2 YFSETQ.

This clonotype was recorded once. The chain combines TRBV20-1 with TRBJ1-2; D possibly corresponds to TRBD1 (5 bases). Looked up from germline, CDR1 is DFQATT and CDR2 is SNEGSKA (reference sequence). Trimming took 0 bases from V and 3 from J, leaving 14 bases between them. The CDR3 is 15 amino acids. The CDR3 loop reads CSARDRGRQDYGYTF. CDR3 DNA sequence: TGCAGTGCTAGAGATAGGGGACGGCAGGACTATGGCTACACCTTC.

The J gene is TRBJ1-5, the V gene TRBV28; D might be TRBD1 (6 bases). The length of the CDR3 is 15 residues. Germline loops: CDR1 MDHEN, CDR2 SYDVKM. Trimming cost V 2 bases and J 3 bases, with 11 bases left between them. The CDR3 spells CASSLIGGPNQPQHF. The DNA for the CDR3 is TGTGCCAGCAGTTTAATAGGGGGGCCCAATCAGCCCCAGCATTTT.

The rearrangement joins TRBV6-1 to TRBJ2-5; tentatively, D is TRBD1 or TRBD2 (5 bases each). Looked up from germline, CDR1 is MNHNS and CDR2 is SASEGT. Trimming took off 7 bases at V and 5 bases at J, with 17 bases between the two ends. This CDR3 is 14 amino acids long. CDR3 nucleotides: TGTGCCAGCACCGAGAGAGGGGTTCGGGAGACCCAGTACTTC. Encoded protein: CASTERGVRETQYF.

In its sample, this clonotype was seen a few times. The rearrangement joins TRBV27 to TRBJ1-2, with TRBD1 matching over 9 bases. This CDR3 is 16 amino acids long. The trim removed 3 bases at V and 8 bases at J, leaving 13 bases unmatched. Germline V gives CDR1 MNHEY, CDR2 SMNVEV (reference sequence). This CDR3 is CASSFLDRDRANGYTF. In nucleotides, the CDR3 is TGTGCCAGCAGTTTCCTTGATAGGGACAGGGCTAACGGCTACACCTTC.

The chain uses TRBV4-1 and TRBJ1-6, with 9 bases matching TRBD1. The CDR3 totals 15 residues. The germline V gene encodes CDR1 MGHRA and CDR2 YSYEKL. V trimming: 1 base; J trimming: 10 bases; junction bases outside the gene matches: 5. The CDR3 bases are TGCGCCAGCAGCCAAGGGACAGGGGCACAATCACCCCTCCACTTT. It specifies CASSQGTGAQSPLHF.

J is TRBJ1-2 and V is TRBV28; the match to TRBD1 covers 7 bases. Unmatched junction bases numbered 5, after V lost 5 bases and J lost 8 bases. Per the germline V gene, CDR1 is MDHEN and CDR2 is SYDVKM. CDR3 length equals 12 residues. CDR3 residues: CASSPRGQGYTF. DNA of the CDR3: TGTGCCAGCAGTCCAAGGGGGCAGGGCTACACCTTC.